The 8 T cell receptor beta chains presented below share a single source sample, sequenced in a study of long-term antiretroviral therapy in people with HIV. Survey-level resolution applied to immunoSEQ assay v3.0. TCRdb's table, derived via immunoSEQ multiplex PCR, lists solely in-frame clones and lacks some. The table includes tens of thousands of clones, approximately 89% detected once. The sequencing here drew on unsorted PBMCs, taken 0.1 years before starting antiretroviral therapy. The receptors shown here come from a woman aged 45-60 years with HIV.

This chain uses TRBV15 with TRBJ2-7; 8 bases agree with TRBD2. The ends lost 7 bases at V and 3 bases at J; junction bases unmatched: 8. From germline, CDR1 is LNHNV and CDR2 YYDKDF (reference sequence). CDR3 length: 14 amino acids. The CDR3 coding sequence is TGTGCCACCAAGTCGGGGGGGGGCATCTACGAGCAGTACTTC. Amino acid sequence: CATKSGGGIYEQYF.

The J gene is TRBJ1-1, the V gene TRBV5-6, with TRBD1 identical over 9 bases. V gave up 3 bases and J gave up 4 bases; unmatched junction bases: 10. This CDR3 contains 16 residues. Germline assignment: CDR1 SGHDT and CDR2 YYEEEE. CDR3 region: CASSSDRGLPATEAFF. CDR3 DNA: TGTGCCAGCAGCTCGGACAGGGGACTTCCAGCCACTGAAGCTTTCTTT.

V is TRBV18 and J is TRBJ1-1, with D possibly TRBD1 on 6 matching bases. Trimming left V 3 bases short and J 1 base short, with 15 bases between. Germline lookup yields CDR1 KGHSH and CDR2 LQKENI. The CDR3 is 16 amino acids. CDR3 in DNA: TGTGCCAGCTCACCTCTAGTAGGGGGAGGGAACACTGAAGCTTTCTTT. Its protein product is CASSPLVGGGNTEAFF.

The chain uses TRBV27 and TRBJ1-5; D might be TRBD1 (5 bases). Deletions cut 2 bases from V and 6 bases from J, with 14 bases between. CDR1 is MNHEY and CDR2 is SMNVEV in the germline V gene (reference sequence). The length of the CDR3 is 15 residues. The CDR3 spells CASSLTDKLGQPQHF. CDR3 nucleotide sequence: TGTGCCAGCAGTTTAACGGACAAACTGGGTCAGCCCCAGCATTTT.

The chain recombines TRBV11-2 with TRBJ2-5; the D gene is possibly TRBD2 (6 bases). V lost 0 bases and J 2 bases, leaving 10 bases between the germline ends. The germline CDR1 and CDR2 sequences are SGHAT and FQNNGV. The CDR3 covers 15 residues. The DNA of the CDR3 is TGTGCCAGCAGCTTAGATTGGGGGGATCAAGAGACCCAGTACTTC. Translating gives CASSLDWGDQETQYF.

This rearrangement joins TRBV18 to TRBJ1-3, with no clear D. CDR3 length equals 18 residues. The germline gives CDR1 KGHSH, CDR2 LQKENI. Trimming cost V 3 bases and J 2 bases, with 20 bases left between them. CDR3: CASSPLSTGVTPGNTIYF. CDR3 DNA sequence: TGTGCCAGCTCACCCCTTTCGACTGGTGTCACGCCTGGAAACACCATATATTTT.

This chain links TRBV9 with TRBJ1-2, with D maybe TRBD1 (6 bases). The length of the CDR3 is 12 residues. V was trimmed by 4 bases and J by 8 bases, leaving 12 bases between them. CDR1 and CDR2 from the germline V gene are SGDLS and YYNGEE. The CDR3 spells CASSSRGSGYTF. The CDR3 DNA is TGTGCCAGCAGCTCTAGGGGGAGCGGCTACACCTTC.

The chain has TRBV27 and TRBJ1-6; D unclear. The CDR3 is made up of 15 amino acids. The V end was cut by 5 bases, the J end by 2 bases, with 10 bases between. The germline CDR1 and CDR2 sequences are MNHEY and SMNVEV (reference sequence). The CDR3: CASSPPPAYNSPLHF. The DNA for the CDR3 is TGTGCCAGCAGTCCCCCCCCGGCCTATAATTCACCCCTCCACTTT.